These 19 T cell receptor beta chains originate from one sample sequenced in a study of OX40 agonist ivuxolimab in advanced cancers. Here immunoSEQ multiplex PCR was the method, and the copy in TCRdb shows in-frame clones only, minus some. The sample lists 70,000 or so clones; about 90% were seen once. Sample: CD4+ or CD8+ T cells sorted from blood, taken in a trial of the OX40 agonist ivuxolimab. Receptors originate from an adult with an advanced solid tumor such as melanoma, head and neck, liver or kidney cancer.

This chain links TRBV19 with TRBJ2-7, with 7 bases aligning to TRBD1. Germline CDR1 and CDR2: LNHDA and SQIVND (reference sequence). The V gene end was trimmed by 3 bases and the J gene end by 2 bases; junction bases not matched to a gene: 1. This CDR3 spans 13 amino acids. CDR3 in amino acids: CASSMGQPYEQYF. CDR3 nucleotides: TGTGCCAGTAGTATGGGACAGCCCTACGAGCAGTACTTC.

The rearrangement joins TRBV9 to TRBJ2-7; a possible D gene is TRBD2 (6 bases). The germline V and J ends were trimmed by 0 bases and 1 base, with 11 bases remaining between them. Per the germline V gene, CDR1 is SGDLS and CDR2 is YYNGEE. CDR3 length: 15 amino acids. The CDR3 sequence: CASSVGGRESYEQYF. CDR3 sequence (DNA): TGTGCCAGCAGCGTAGGAGGACGGGAGTCCTACGAGCAGTACTTC.

V gene TRBV4-3 combines with J gene TRBJ2-7; D perhaps matches TRBD1 (6 bases). The V end lost 0 bases, the J end lost 0 bases, and 9 bases lay between the germline ends. Germline CDR1 is LGHNA and CDR2 is YSLEER. The CDR3 is 15 amino acids. The CDR3: CASSQDRDNSYEQYF. The DNA for the CDR3 is TGCGCCAGCAGCCAAGATCGGGACAACTCCTACGAGCAGTACTTC.

The V call is TRBV19, the J call TRBJ1-1; 7 bases match TRBD1. After removal of 7 bases from V and 2 bases from J, the junction contained 4 bases not matched to a gene. Germline values: CDR1 LNHDA, CDR2 SQIVND (reference sequence). The CDR3 totals 13 residues. CDR3 loop: CASKYRGNTEAFF. DNA for the CDR3: TGTGCCAGTAAGTACAGGGGTAACACTGAAGCTTTCTTT.

The rearrangement links TRBV14 to TRBJ2-7; D is possibly TRBD2 (6 bases). The CDR3 covers 14 residues. V lost 4 bases to trimming and J lost 4 bases, with 14 bases between them. Germline lookup yields CDR1 SGHDN and CDR2 FVKESK. The CDR3 protein is CASSLGGNLYEQYF. The CDR3, as DNA: TGTGCCAGCAGCCTTGGGGGGAATCTGTACGAGCAGTACTTC. The whole variable domain, filled in from reference TRBV14 and TRBJ2-7, reads EAGVTQFPSHSVIEKGQTVTLRCDPISGHDNLYWYRRVMGKEIKFLLHFVKESKQDESGMPNNRFLAERTGGTYSTLKVQPAELEDSGVYFCASSLGGNLYEQYFGPGTRLTVT.

This sequence joins TRBV5-4 and TRBJ2-7, with D uncertain. Germline V gene lookup returns CDR1 SGHNT and CDR2 YYREEE (reference sequence). The V end was cut by 1 base, the J end by 7 bases, with 12 bases between. The CDR3 totals 13 residues. The CDR3 DNA is TGTGCCAGCAGCTTGTCTCAGGACCAGGAGCAGTACTTC. This codes for CASSLSQDQEQYF.

V gene TRBV7-3 combines with J gene TRBJ1-6; D is unresolved. Trimming took 3 bases from V and 7 from J, leaving 7 bases between them. This CDR3 has 13 amino acids. The germline V gene has CDR1 SGHTA and CDR2 FQGTGA. CDR3 loop: CASSFLQNSPLHF. CDR3 sequence (DNA): TGTGCCAGCAGCTTTTTGCAGAATTCACCCCTCCACTTT.

The chain joins TRBV10-2 to TRBJ2-7; tentative D call: TRBD1 (6 bases). The CDR3 totals 12 residues. V gave up 7 bases and J gave up 2 bases, with 9 bases separating them. Germline-derived CDR1 and CDR2 are WSHSY and SAAADI. For the CDR3, the DNA is TGCGCCAGCAATGGGGGCACCTACGAGCAGTACTTC. Encoded protein: CASNGGTYEQYF.

This chain joins TRBV6-6 and TRBJ2-4; D unclear. V lost 0 bases, J lost 9 bases, and 6 bases lay in between. Germline CDR1 reads MNHNY; CDR2 reads SVGAGI (reference sequence). There are 12 residues in the CDR3. The CDR3 loop reads CASSYSKGIQYF. CDR3 bases: TGTGCCAGCAGTTACTCGAAAGGCATTCAGTACTTC.

This clone is classed as large. The chain combines TRBV7-9 with TRBJ1-2, with D possibly matching TRBD1 (5 bases). Deletions cut 6 bases from V and 8 bases from J, with 16 bases between. Germline CDR1 is SEHNR and CDR2 is FQNEAQ (reference sequence). The CDR3 extends over 13 amino acids. The chain's CDR3 is CASSYHQGYGYTF. The CDR3 DNA is TGTGCCAGCAGTTACCACCAGGGATACGGCTACACCTTC.

This chain joins TRBV7-8 and TRBJ1-4, with D perhaps matching TRBD1 (5 bases). This CDR3 comprises 16 residues. Trimming shortened V by 5 bases and J by 8 bases, and 21 bases separated the two germline ends. Germline V lookup: CDR1 SGHVS, CDR2 FQNEAQ. In DNA form, the CDR3 reads TGTGCCAGCAGCCCAGGCTGGGGGAGCCTGGGAGAAAAACTGTTTTTT. Its translation is CASSPGWGSLGEKLFF.

V usage is TRBV27 and J usage is TRBJ2-7, with D perhaps being TRBD1 or TRBD2 (5 bases each). V shed 5 bases and J shed 2 bases, with 10 bases lying between them. Germline CDR1 is MNHEY and CDR2 is SMNVEV (reference sequence). The CDR3 loop spans 13 amino acids. In DNA, the CDR3 is TGTGCCAGCAGTCCCACGGGGCCCTACGAGCAGTACTTC. Translating it yields CASSPTGPYEQYF.

The table lists this clone with a few counts. The rearrangement links TRBV11-2 to TRBJ1-1; D gene uncertain. The CDR3 consists of 12 residues. Germline loops: CDR1 SGHAT, CDR2 FQNNGV. Trimming shortened V by 2 bases and J by 3 bases, and 4 bases separated the two germline ends. CDR3 DNA: TGTGCCAGCAGCTTACCGTACACTGAAGCTTTCTTT. This encodes CASSLPYTEAFF.

The chain has TRBV5-6 and TRBJ1-1; D remains ambiguous. Germline V CDR1 and CDR2: SGHDT, YYEEEE. The CDR3 is made up of 16 amino acids. With 2 bases removed from V and 0 bases from J, the gap between germline ends came to 14 bases. CDR3 loop: CASSFGGRGMNTEAFF. CDR3 coding DNA: TGTGCCAGCAGCTTCGGAGGGAGAGGGATGAACACTGAAGCTTTCTTT.

The chain has TRBV5-5 and TRBJ1-6; D is unclear. CDR1 and CDR2 from the germline V gene are SGHKS and YYEKEE (reference sequence). CDR3 size: 16 residues. V gave up 1 base and J gave up 6 bases, with 14 bases separating them. CDR3 sequence (DNA): TGTGCCAGCAGCTTGTCATCGTCCGGGGTTAATTCACCCCTCCACTTT. Protein product: CASSLSSSGVNSPLHF.

The chain is built from TRBV7-2 and TRBJ1-6; 9 bases match TRBD1. CDR3 length: 15 residues. From germline, CDR1 is SGHTA and CDR2 FQGNSA. V shed 7 bases and J 9 bases; nucleotides not matched to a gene: 10. The CDR3 DNA reads TGTGCCAGCACATCGTTTAGGGGACAGGGTTCACCCCTCCACTTT. Encoded protein: CASTSFRGQGSPLHF.

Only one count was recorded for this clone. The CDR3 coding sequence is TGTGCCAGCAGCCCCCGCTCCGACCGCTACGAGCAGTACTTC. Translated: CASSPRSDRYEQYF. This chain uses TRBV7-9 with TRBJ2-7; no reliable D call. Germline V lookup: CDR1 SEHNR, CDR2 FQNEAQ (reference sequence). The CDR3 contains 14 residues. Trimming took 5 bases from V and 3 from J, leaving 14 bases between them.

The CDR3 spells CSVAKDRDEQYF. The CDR3 region has the DNA TGCAGCGTCGCTAAGGACAGGGACGAGCAGTACTTC. The V gene is TRBV29-1, the J gene TRBJ2-7, with 8 bases identical to TRBD1. The J segment lost 5 bases and the V segment lost 6 bases, leaving 6 bases of the junction unmatched. From germline, CDR1 is SQVTM and CDR2 ANQGSEA. This CDR3 is built from 12 residues.

V gene TRBV7-9 combines with J gene TRBJ1-1, with D hard to call. Looked up from germline, CDR1 is SEHNR and CDR2 is FQNEAQ (reference sequence). Trimming shortened V by 3 bases and J by 0 bases, and 11 bases separated the two germline ends. The CDR3 runs 15 residues. The CDR3 DNA reads TGTGCCAGCAGCTTCCCCCTGGAGGTGAACACTGAAGCTTTCTTT. This codes for CASSFPLEVNTEAFF.